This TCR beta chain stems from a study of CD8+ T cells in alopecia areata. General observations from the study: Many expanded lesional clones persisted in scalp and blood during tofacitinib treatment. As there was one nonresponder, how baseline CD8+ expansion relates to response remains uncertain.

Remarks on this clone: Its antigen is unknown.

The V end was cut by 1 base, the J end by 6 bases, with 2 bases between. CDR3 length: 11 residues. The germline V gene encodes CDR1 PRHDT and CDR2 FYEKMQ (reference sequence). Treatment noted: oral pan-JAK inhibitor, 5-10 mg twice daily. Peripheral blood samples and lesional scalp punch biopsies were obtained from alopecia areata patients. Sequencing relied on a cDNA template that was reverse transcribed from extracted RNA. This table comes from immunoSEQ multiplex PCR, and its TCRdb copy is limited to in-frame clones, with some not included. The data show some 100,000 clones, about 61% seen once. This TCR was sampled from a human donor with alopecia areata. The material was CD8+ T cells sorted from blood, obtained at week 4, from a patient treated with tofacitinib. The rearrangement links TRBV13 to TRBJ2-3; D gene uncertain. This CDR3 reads CASSLEDTQYF. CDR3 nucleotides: TGTGCCAGCAGCTTAGAGGATACGCAGTATTTT.